The sequence of this T cell receptor beta chain was determined in a study of blood T cell repertoires in COVID-19. On the study more broadly: The United States, Italy and Spain were the sources of the acute and convalescent COVID-19 samples. In each case, the material was cDNA or gDNA derived from T cells, B-cell-depleted T cells, or PBMCs.

Trimming shortened V by 1 base and J by 1 base, and 8 bases separated the two germline ends. The CDR3 loop spans 14 amino acids. The V gene's germline CDR1 is SGHRS and CDR2 YFSETQ. In the authors' workflow: Amplification with reference gene primers provided the estimates of nucleated cell counts. Data came from immunoSEQ multiplex PCR; TCRdb stores just in-frame clones and leaves some out. That table furnishes V, J and clone size, whereas the DNA furnished D and trimming. The repertoire holds roughly 230,000 clones, over 70% seen once, with around 27% in the top ten. V and J are TRBV5-1 and TRBJ2-5; a possible D gene is TRBD1 (5 bases). The sequencing input was peripheral blood. The receptor comes from a man aged 40-49 years with acute or convalescent COVID-19. Written as DNA, the CDR3 is TGCGCCAGCAGCTTGACAGGTCCCCAAGAGACCCAGTACTTC. Translating gives CASSLTGPQETQYF. Supplemented by reference TRBV5-1 and TRBJ2-5, the full variable domain reads KAGVTQTPRYLIKTRGQQVTLSCSPISGHRSVSWYQQTPGQGLQFLFEYFSETQRNKGNFPGRFSGRQFSNSRSEMNVSTLELGDSALYLCASSLTGPQETQYFGPGTRLLVL.